This T cell receptor (beta chain) was sequenced during a study of shared clonotypes between healthy human individuals. About the research overall: A couple of women and three men aged 18 to 49 made up the donors.

Libraries were prepared by immunoSEQ multiplex PCR; TCRdb keeps only in-frame clonotypes and omits some of them. The table has a few hundred thousand clones, around three quarters seen once. Of note for this clone: Other nucleotide sequences in the sample specify the same CDR3.

CDR1 and CDR2 from the germline V gene are SGHTA and FQGNSA. This CDR3 has 12 residues. Trimming took off 3 bases at V and 5 bases at J, with 5 bases between the two ends. V and J are TRBV7-2 and TRBJ1-5; D not certain. This TCR derives from a woman aged 40 to 50 in good health. Some clones in this sample may be carry-over from other donors' samples. Sequencing was done on a sample of PBMCs. CDR3 amino acids: CASSFRDQPQHF. The CDR3 DNA follows: TGTGCCAGCAGCTTTAGAGATCAGCCCCAGCATTTT.